This entry describes one TCR beta chain. What it binds is unknown. The entry originates in a study of vaccination and CD4 T cells after COVID-19. The Oncomine TCR Beta short-read assay sequenced DNA from cultured CD4+ T cells. Investigators obtained genomic DNA by extraction from cultured CD4+ T cells. TCRdb processed the PCR reads anew with MiXCR; each CDR3 protein has one entry. The sample contains about 18,000 distinct CDR3 sequences, roughly 55% of which appear only once. Treatment specified: roughly ten-day PBMC culture with coronavirus spike peptide pools or control peptides (ViraFEST assay). Researchers reported culturing approximately 2 million PBMCs per well with 8.5 to 10 IU/ml IL-2 and about 10 ug/ml peptide pools. CDR3 size: 12 residues. The V end was cut by 5 bases, the J end by 5 bases, with 9 bases between. From germline, CDR1 is ENHRY and CDR2 SYGVKD.

The sequencing used CD4+ T cells from blood, cultured in vitro, collected before SARS-CoV-2 vaccination. This sequence joins TRBV10-3 and TRBJ1-2; TRBD1 is a possible D gene (5 bases). The clonotype was recovered from a human donor who had recovered from COVID-19. The CDR3 DNA follows: TGTGCCATCAGTTCAGGGAGTTATGGCTACACCTTC. Translation: CAISSGSYGYTF.